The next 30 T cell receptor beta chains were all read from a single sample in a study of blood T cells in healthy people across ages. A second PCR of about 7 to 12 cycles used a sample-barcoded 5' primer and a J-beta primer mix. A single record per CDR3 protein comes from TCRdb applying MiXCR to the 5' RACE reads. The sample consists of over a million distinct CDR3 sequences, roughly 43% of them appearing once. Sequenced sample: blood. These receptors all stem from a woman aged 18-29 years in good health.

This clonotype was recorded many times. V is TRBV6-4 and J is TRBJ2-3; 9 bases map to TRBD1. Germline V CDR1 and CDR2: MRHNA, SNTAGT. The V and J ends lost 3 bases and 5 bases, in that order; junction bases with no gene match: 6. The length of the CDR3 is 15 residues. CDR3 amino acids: CASSDVPGQGDTQYF. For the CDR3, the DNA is TGTGCCAGCAGTGATGTCCCGGGACAGGGAGATACGCAGTATTTT.

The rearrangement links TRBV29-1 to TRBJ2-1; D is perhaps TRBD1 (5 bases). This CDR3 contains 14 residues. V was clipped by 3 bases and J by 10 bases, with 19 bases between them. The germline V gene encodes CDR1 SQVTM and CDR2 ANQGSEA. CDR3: CSVEDDSQGAEQFF. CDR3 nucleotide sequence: TGCAGCGTTGAGGATGACAGTCAAGGGGCAGAGCAGTTCTTC.

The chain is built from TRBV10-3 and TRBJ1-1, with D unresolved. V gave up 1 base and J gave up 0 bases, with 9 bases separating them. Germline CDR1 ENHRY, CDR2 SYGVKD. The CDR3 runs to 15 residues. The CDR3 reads CAISELRTVNTEAFF. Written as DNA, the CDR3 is TGTGCCATCAGTGAGTTGCGGACGGTGAACACTGAAGCTTTCTTT.

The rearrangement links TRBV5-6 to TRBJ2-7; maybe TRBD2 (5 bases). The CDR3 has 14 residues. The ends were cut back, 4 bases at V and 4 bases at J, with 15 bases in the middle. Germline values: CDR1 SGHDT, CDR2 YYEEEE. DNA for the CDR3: TGTGCCAGCAGCCCCATACTACGGGGTTACGAGCAGTACTTC. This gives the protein CASSPILRGYEQYF.

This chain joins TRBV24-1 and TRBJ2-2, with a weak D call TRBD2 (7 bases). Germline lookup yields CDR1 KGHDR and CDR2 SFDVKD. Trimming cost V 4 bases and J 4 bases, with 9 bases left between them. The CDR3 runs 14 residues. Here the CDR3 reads CATSERGRTGELFF. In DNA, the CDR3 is TGTGCCACCAGTGAGCGGGGGCGCACCGGGGAGCTGTTTTTT.

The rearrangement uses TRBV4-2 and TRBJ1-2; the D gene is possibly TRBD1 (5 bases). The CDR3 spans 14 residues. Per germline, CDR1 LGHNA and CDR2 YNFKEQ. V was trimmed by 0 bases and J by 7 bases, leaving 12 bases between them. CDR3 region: CASSQEAQVGGYTF. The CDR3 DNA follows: TGTGCCAGCAGCCAAGAGGCACAGGTTGGTGGCTACACCTTC.

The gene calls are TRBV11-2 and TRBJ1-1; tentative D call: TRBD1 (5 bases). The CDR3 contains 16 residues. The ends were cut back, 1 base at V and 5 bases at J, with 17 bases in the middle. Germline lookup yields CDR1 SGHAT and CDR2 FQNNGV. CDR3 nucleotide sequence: TGTGCCAGCAGCTTAGGGATCGGGCAGGGAGGGACTGAAGCTTTCTTT. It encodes CASSLGIGQGGTEAFF.

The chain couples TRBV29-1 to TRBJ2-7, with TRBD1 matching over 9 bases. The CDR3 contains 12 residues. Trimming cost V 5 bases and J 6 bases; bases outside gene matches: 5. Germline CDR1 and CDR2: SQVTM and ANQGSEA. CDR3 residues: CSVTGTGPEQYF. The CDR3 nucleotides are TGCAGCGTTACCGGGACAGGGCCCGAGCAGTACTTC.

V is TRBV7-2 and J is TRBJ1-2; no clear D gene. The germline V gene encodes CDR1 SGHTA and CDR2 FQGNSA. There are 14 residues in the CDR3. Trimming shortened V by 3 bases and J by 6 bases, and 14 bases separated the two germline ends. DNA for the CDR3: TGTGCCAGCAGCTTGGATTCTATACGAAATGGCTACACCTTC. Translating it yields CASSLDSIRNGYTF.

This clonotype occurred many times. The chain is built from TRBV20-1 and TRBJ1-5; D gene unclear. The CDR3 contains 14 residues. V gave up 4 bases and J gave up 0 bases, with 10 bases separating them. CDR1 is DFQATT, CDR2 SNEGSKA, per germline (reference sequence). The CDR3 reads CSATPTISNQPQHF. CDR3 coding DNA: TGCAGTGCTACCCCAACGATTAGCAATCAGCCCCAGCATTTT.

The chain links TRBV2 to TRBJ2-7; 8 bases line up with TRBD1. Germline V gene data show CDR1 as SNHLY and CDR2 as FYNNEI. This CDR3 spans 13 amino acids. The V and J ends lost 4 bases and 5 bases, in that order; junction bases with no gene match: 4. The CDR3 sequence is CASSGTGFHEQYF. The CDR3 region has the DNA TGTGCCAGCAGTGGGACAGGGTTCCACGAGCAGTACTTC. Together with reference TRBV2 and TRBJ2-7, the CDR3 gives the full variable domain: EPEVTQTPSHQVTQMGQEVILRCVPISNHLYFYWYRQILGQKVEFLVSFYNNEISEKSEIFDDQFSVERPDGSNFTLKIRSTKLEDSAMYFCASSGTGFHEQYFGPGTRLTVT.

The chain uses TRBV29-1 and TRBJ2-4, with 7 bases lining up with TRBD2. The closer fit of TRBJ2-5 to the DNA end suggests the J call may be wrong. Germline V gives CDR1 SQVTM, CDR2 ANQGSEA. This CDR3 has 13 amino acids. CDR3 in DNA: TGCAGCGTTGAAGCAGGAGCGGGGGAGACCCAGTACTTC. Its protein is CSVEAGAGETQYF.

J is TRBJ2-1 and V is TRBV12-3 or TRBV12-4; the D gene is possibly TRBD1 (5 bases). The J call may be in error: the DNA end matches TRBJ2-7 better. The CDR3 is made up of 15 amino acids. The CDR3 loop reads CASSFGAGNYNEQYF. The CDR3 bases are TGTGCCAGCAGTTTCGGCGCAGGGAACTACAATGAGCAGTACTTC.

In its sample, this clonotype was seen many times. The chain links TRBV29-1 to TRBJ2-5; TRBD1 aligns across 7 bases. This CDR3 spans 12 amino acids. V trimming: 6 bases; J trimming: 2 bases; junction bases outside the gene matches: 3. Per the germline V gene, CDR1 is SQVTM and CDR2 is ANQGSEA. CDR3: CSVGQAQETQYF. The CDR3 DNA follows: TGCAGCGTAGGACAGGCACAAGAGACCCAGTACTTC. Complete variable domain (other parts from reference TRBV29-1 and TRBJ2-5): SAVISQKPSRDICQRGTSLTIQCQVDSQVTMMFWYRQQPGQSLTLIATANQGSEATYESGFVIDKFPISRPNLTFSTLTVSNMSPEDSSIYLCSVGQAQETQYFGPGTRLLVL.

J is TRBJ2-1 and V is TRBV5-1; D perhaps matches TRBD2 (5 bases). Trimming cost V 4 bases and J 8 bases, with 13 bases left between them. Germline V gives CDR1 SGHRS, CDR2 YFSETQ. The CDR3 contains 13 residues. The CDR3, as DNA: TGCGCCAGCAGCGTGTTCGGGAAGGATGAGCAGTTCTTC. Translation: CASSVFGKDEQFF.

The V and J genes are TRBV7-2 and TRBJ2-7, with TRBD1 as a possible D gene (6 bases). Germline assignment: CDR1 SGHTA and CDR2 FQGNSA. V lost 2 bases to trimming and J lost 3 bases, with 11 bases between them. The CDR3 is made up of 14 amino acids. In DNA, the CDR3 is TGTGCCAGCAGCTTAAAGGTCAGGGGCTACGAGCAGTACTTC. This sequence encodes CASSLKVRGYEQYF.

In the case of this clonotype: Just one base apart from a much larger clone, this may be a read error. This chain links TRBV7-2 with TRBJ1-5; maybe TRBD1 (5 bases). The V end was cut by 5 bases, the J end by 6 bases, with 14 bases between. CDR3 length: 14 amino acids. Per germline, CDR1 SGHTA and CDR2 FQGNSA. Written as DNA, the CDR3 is TGTGCCAGCAGCGTACGGGACTCGGGTCAGCCCCAGCATTTT. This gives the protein CASSVRDSGQPQHF.

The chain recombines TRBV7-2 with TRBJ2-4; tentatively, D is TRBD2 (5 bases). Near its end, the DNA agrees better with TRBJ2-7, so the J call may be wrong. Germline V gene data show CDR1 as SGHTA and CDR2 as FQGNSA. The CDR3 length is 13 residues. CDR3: CASRPGREDEQYF. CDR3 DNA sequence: TGTGCCAGCAGACCCGGACGGGAAGACGAGCAGTACTTC.

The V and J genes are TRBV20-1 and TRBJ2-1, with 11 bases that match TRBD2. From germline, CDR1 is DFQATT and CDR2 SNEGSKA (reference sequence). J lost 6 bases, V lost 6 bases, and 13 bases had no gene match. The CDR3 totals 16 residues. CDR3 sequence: CSATRTSGSEVNEQFF. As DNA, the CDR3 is TGCAGTGCCACCAGGACTAGCGGGTCAGAGGTCAATGAGCAGTTCTTC.

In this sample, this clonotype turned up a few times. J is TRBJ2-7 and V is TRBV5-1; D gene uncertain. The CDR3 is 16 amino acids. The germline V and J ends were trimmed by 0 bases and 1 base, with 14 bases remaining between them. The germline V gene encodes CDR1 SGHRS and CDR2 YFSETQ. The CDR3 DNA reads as TGCGCCAGCAGCTTGGATAGTAGGGCGAGGTCCTACGAGCAGTACTTC. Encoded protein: CASSLDSRARSYEQYF. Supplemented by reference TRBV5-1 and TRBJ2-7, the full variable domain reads KAGVTQTPRYLIKTRGQQVTLSCSPISGHRSVSWYQQTPGQGLQFLFEYFSETQRNKGNFPGRFSGRQFSNSRSEMNVSTLELGDSALYLCASSLDSRARSYEQYFGPGTRLTVT.

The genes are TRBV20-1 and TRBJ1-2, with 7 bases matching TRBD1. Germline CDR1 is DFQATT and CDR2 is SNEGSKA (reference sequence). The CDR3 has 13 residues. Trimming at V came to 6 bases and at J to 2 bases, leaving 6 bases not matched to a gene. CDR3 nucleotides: TGCAGTGCCAAAGACAGGGAAAACTATGGCTACACCTTC. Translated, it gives CSAKDRENYGYTF.

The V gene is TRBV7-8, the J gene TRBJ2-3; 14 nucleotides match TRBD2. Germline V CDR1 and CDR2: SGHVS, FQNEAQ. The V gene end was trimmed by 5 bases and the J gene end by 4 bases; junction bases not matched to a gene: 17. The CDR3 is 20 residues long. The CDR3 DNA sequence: TGTGCCAGCAGCCACCCCGGGACTAGCGGGGGATTTAAAGCACCAGATACGCAGTATTTT. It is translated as CASSHPGTSGGFKAPDTQYF.

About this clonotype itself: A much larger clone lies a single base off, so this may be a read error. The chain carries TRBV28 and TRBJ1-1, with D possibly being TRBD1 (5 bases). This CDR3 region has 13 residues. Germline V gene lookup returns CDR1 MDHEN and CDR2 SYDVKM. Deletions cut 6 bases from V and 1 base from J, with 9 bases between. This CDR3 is CASRWDGNTEAFF. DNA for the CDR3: TGTGCCAGCAGGTGGGACGGGAACACTGAAGCTTTCTTT.

This CDR3 is CASSRKGETNTEAFF. The CDR3 region has the DNA TGTGCCAGCAGCCGCAAGGGAGAAACTAACACTGAAGCTTTCTTT. V usage is TRBV7-9 and J usage is TRBJ1-1; no clear D. This CDR3 contains 15 residues. Trimming removed 5 bases at V and 2 bases at J, with 15 bases between. Per germline, CDR1 SEHNR and CDR2 FQNEAQ (reference sequence).

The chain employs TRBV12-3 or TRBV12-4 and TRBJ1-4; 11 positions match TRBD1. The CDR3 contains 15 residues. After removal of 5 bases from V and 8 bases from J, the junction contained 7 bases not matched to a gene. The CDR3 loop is CASSTPGTGGEKLFF. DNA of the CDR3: TGTGCCAGCAGTACGCCCGGGACAGGGGGAGAAAAACTGTTTTTT.

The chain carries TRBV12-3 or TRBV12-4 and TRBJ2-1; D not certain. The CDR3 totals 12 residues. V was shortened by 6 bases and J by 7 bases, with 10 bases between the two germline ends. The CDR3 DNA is TGTGCCAGCAGCTGGATAGGGAATGAGCAGTTCTTC. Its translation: CASSWIGNEQFF.

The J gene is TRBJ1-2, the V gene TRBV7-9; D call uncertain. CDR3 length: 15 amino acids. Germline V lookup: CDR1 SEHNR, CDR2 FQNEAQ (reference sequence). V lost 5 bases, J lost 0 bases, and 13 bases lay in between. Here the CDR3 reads CASSPPDGANYGYTF. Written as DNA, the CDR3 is TGTGCCAGCAGCCCTCCGGACGGAGCTAACTATGGCTACACCTTC.

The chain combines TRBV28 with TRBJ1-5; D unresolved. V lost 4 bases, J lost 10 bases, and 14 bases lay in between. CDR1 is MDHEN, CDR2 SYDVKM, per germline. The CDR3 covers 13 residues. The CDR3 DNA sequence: TGTGCCAGCAGTTCCCCAAGGAGGGCTCCCCAGCATTTT. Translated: CASSSPRRAPQHF.

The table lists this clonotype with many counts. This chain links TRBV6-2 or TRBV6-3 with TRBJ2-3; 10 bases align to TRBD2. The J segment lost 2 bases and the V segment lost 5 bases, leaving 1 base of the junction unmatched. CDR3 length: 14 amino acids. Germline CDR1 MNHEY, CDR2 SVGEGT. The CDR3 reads CASSGTSVTDTQYF. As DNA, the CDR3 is TGTGCCAGCAGTGGGACTAGCGTCACAGATACGCAGTATTTT.

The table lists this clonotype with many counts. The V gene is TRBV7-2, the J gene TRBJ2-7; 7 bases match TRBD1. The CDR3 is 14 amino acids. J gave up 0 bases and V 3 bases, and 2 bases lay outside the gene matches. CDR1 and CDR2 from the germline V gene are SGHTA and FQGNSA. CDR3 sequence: CASSLDRYSYEQYF. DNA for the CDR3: TGTGCCAGCAGCTTGGACAGGTACTCCTACGAGCAGTACTTC.